The 2 T cell receptor beta chains in this list originate from one sample, sequenced in a study of blood T cells in healthy people across ages. For the second PCR, which ran for about 7 to 11 cycles, a sample-barcoded 5' primer and a J-beta primer mix were used. TCRdb ran MiXCR on the 5' RACE reads and lists one entry per CDR3 protein. Among under 700,000 distinct CDR3 sequences listed, under 30% were seen once. These data were also filed under a second study, of T cells of mothers and their children.

The sample taken for sequencing was blood. These receptors all come from a boy aged 10-17 years in good health.

In this sample, this clonotype turned up a few times. The J gene is TRBJ2-1, the V gene TRBV2; D not certain. Trimming took off 7 bases at V and 2 bases at J, with 9 bases between the two ends. Germline V gene lookup returns CDR1 SNHLY and CDR2 FYNNEI. CDR3 length: 13 residues. This CDR3 is CASIMAAYNEQFF. In DNA, the CDR3 is TGTGCCAGCATAATGGCGGCCTACAATGAGCAGTTCTTC.

This clonotype was detected a few times. The rearrangement uses TRBV7-9 and TRBJ2-7, with D perhaps matching TRBD1 (6 bases). V shed 3 bases and J shed 3 bases, with 12 bases lying between them. Germline CDR1 SEHNR, CDR2 FQNEAQ (reference sequence). The CDR3 is 14 amino acids. The CDR3 nucleotides are TGTGCCAGCAGCTTGCCGGGACAATACTACGAGCAGTACTTC. As protein: CASSLPGQYYEQYF. The whole variable domain, filled in from reference TRBV7-9 and TRBJ2-7, reads DTGVSQNPRHKITKRGQNVTFRCDPISEHNRLYWYRQTLGQGPEFLTYFQNEAQLEKSRLLSDRFSAERPKGSFSTLEIQRTEQGDSAMYLCASSLPGQYYEQYFGPGTRLTVT.